The rows below give T cell receptor beta chains drawn from one sample of a study of Ad26.COV2.S vaccination and SARS-CoV-2 variants. TCRdb's copy holds only in-frame clones and misses some; the assay was immunoSEQ multiplex PCR. The sample lists hundreds of thousands of clones; more than 70% were seen once. The sequenced sample was peripheral blood, obtained in a trial of Ad26.COV2.S vaccine versus placebo. The origin of the receptors is a person between 18 and 59 years old who received the Ad26.COV2.S COVID-19 vaccine or a placebo. Both conserved end residues are part of each CDR3. A D gene is named only where the DNA matches it firmly. The size entry is marked missing in some rows and otherwise reads once, few, many or a size class.

abundance	v_gene	d_gene	j_gene	CDR3nt	CDR3aa
once	TRBV15	TRBD1	TRBJ2-3	TGTGCCACCAGCGGCTCACAGGGGGTGAGGCTCACAGATACGCAGTATTTT	CATSGSQGVRLTDTQYF
.	TRBV21-1	.	TRBJ1-2	TGTGCCAGCACCAAAGAGGGACTCACCAGGGAAGTCGGGGGCTACACCTTC	CASTKEGLTREVGGYTF
once	TRBV27	.	TRBJ2-1	TGTGCCAGTAGGGGGGGATCCTACAATGAGCAGTTCTTC	CASRGGSYNEQFF
few	TRBV27	.	TRBJ2-7	TGTGCCAGCAGTTTACTCGGACGCCTTCGGAGCTACGAGCAGTACTTC	CASSLLGRLRSYEQYF
.	TRBV19	.	TRBJ1-3	TGTGCCAGTAGCCCCTCTGGAAACACCATATATTTT	CASSPSGNTIYF
.	TRBV3-1/TRBV3-2	.	TRBJ2-1	TGTGCCAGCAGCCTACGGGGTCATTTAGCCCAGGAGCAGTTCTTC	CASSLRGHLAQEQFF
.	TRBV10-3	.	TRBJ2-7	TGTGCCATCAGTGAGTCCGGAGCTTCCGACGAGCAGTACTTC	CAISESGASDEQYF
.	TRBV10-2	TRBD1	TRBJ2-7	TGCGCCAGCTCGGGACAGTCGAACGAGCAGTACTTC	CASSGQSNEQYF
.	TRBV6-5	TRBD1	TRBJ2-1	TGTGCCAGCAGTTACGGGACAGGGTCTTCGGATGAGCAGTTCTTC	CASSYGTGSSDEQFF
.	TRBV27	TRBD2	TRBJ2-1	TGTGCCAGCAGTCCCAGCGGGGGCCCCCACAATGAGCAGTTCTTC	CASSPSGGPHNEQFF
.	TRBV5-4	.	TRBJ1-2	TGTGCCAGCAGCCCTACAGGGCATGGCTACACCTTC	CASSPTGHGYTF
.	TRBV2	.	TRBJ2-2	TGTGCCAGCAGTGCAGGCATGTGGGCCGGGGAGCTGTTTTTT	CASSAGMWAGELFF
.	TRBV11-2	.	TRBJ2-6	TGTGCCAGCAGCTTAGTCAGGGCCCCACCGCACTCTGGGGCCAACGTCCTGACTTTC	CASSLVRAPPHSGANVLTF
.	TRBV7-2	TRBD1	TRBJ1-5	TGTGCCAGCAGCTCCTCCGGGACAGGGTATCAGCCCCAGCATTTT	CASSSSGTGYQPQHF
.	TRBV5-4	.	TRBJ2-7	TGTGCCAGCAGCTTGACGGGGGACGAGCAGTACTTC	CASSLTGDEQYF
.	TRBV4-2	.	TRBJ2-3	TGTGCCAGCAGCCAAGATCGGAGGGTTACAGATACGCAGTATTTT	CASSQDRRVTDTQYF
.	TRBV6-5	.	TRBJ2-7	TGTGCCAGCAGTCGCCAAGACGGAACCTACGAGCAGTACTTC	CASSRQDGTYEQYF
.	TRBV2	TRBD1	TRBJ2-6	TGTGCCAGCACCGGGACAGGGGGGCCTGGGGCCAACGTCCTGACTTTC	CASTGTGGPGANVLTF
.	TRBV3-1/TRBV3-2	.	TRBJ2-6	TGTGCCAGCAGATATCGGGACTCTGGGGCCAACGTCCTGACTTTC	CASRYRDSGANVLTF
once	TRBV5-4	TRBD1	TRBJ2-7	TGTGCCAGCAGCTCCTCCCCCGGGACAGCCTCCTACGAGCAGTACTTC	CASSSSPGTASYEQYF
.	TRBV7-9	.	TRBJ2-1	TGTGCCAGCAGCTTAGGCCTTATGCAGTTCTTC	CASSLGLMQFF
once	TRBV7-3	.	TRBJ1-6	TGTGCCAGCAGCTCATCGAATAATTCACCCCTCCACTTT	CASSSSNNSPLHF
.	TRBV7-6	.	TRBJ2-5	TGTGCCAGCAGCTTAGATTGGGAGACCCAGTACTTC	CASSLDWETQYF
.	TRBV19	.	TRBJ2-5	TGTGCCAGTAGTATTTATGGACAGAAAGAGACCCAGTACTTC	CASSIYGQKETQYF
once	TRBV19	TRBD1	TRBJ2-3	TGTGCCAGTAGTAAGGGACAGGGGTACACAGATACGCAGTATTTT	CASSKGQGYTDTQYF
.	TRBV6-2/TRBV6-3	TRBD1	TRBJ2-3	TGTGCCAGCAGTTATTTTGGGGCCGAACCGGGACAGGGGTCTATGGATACGCAGTATTTT	CASSYFGAEPGQGSMDTQYF
.	TRBV5-4	.	TRBJ2-5	TGTGCCAGCAGCTTGGCGTCCCGGGACTTAGGAGAGACCCAGTACTTC	CASSLASRDLGETQYF
.	TRBV19	.	TRBJ1-2	TGTGCCAGTACCCTGTGGGGGGGGCGATTTGGCTACACCTTC	CASTLWGGRFGYTF
once	TRBV3-1/TRBV3-2	.	TRBJ1-2	TGTGCCAGCAGCCAATCAGTAGGGAATGGCTACACCTTC	CASSQSVGNGYTF
.	TRBV6-1	.	TRBJ1-3	TGTGCCAGCAGTGAATCTGCGAGAAACACCATATATTTT	CASSESARNTIYF
.	TRBV5-1	.	TRBJ1-2	TGCGCCAGCAGCCTCCCGGAAGGGGTCTATGGCTACACCTTC	CASSLPEGVYGYTF
.	TRBV5-1	TRBD1	TRBJ2-7	TGCGCCAGCAGCCCTGGACAGGGCGGGGAGCAGTACTTC	CASSPGQGGEQYF
.	TRBV7-9	TRBD2	TRBJ2-2	TGTGCCAGCAGATCCAGCGGGATTAACACCGGGGAGCTGTTTTTT	CASRSSGINTGELFF
.	TRBV7-9	.	TRBJ1-3	TGTGCCAGCAGCTTAGCGCAGGCAAACACCATATATTTT	CASSLAQANTIYF
.	TRBV10-3	.	TRBJ2-1	TGTGCCATCAGTGGCCCAGTAGGCCCCGACAAAACTTACAATGAGCAGTTCTTC	CAISGPVGPDKTYNEQFF
few	TRBV5-4	.	TRBJ1-2	TGTGCCAGCAGCTTGGACAGCTCTAACTATGGCTACACCTTC	CASSLDSSNYGYTF
.	TRBV7-9	TRBD1	TRBJ1-6	TGTGCCAGCAGCTTAGGGGGACAGGGTAATTCACCCCTCCACTTT	CASSLGGQGNSPLHF
.	TRBV12-3/TRBV12-4	.	TRBJ1-4	TGTGCCAGCAGCTCAGCTGAAAAACTGTTTTTT	CASSSAEKLFF
.	TRBV5-1	.	TRBJ2-1	TGCGCCAGCAGCTTGTTGGTCGCGGCCAACAATGAGCAGTTCTTC	CASSLLVAANNEQFF
.	TRBV5-1	.	TRBJ2-3	TGCGCCAGCAGCTTAGAAGTCGGGGGGCAGTATTTT	CASSLEVGGQYF
.	TRBV6-1	.	TRBJ2-2	TGTGCCAGCAACAGGGCGGACACCGGGGAGCTGTTTTTT	CASNRADTGELFF
.	TRBV11-1	.	TRBJ2-1	TGTGCCAGCAGCATAGGGGTGGTCAATGAGCAGTTCTTC	CASSIGVVNEQFF
.	TRBV14	TRBD2	TRBJ2-3	TGTGCCAGCAGCCCCGGGACTAGCGGGGGAAATACGCAGTATTTT	CASSPGTSGGNTQYF
.	TRBV6-5	TRBD2	TRBJ2-3	TGTGCCAGCAACTCAGCGGGAGACACAGATACGCAGTATTTT	CASNSAGDTDTQYF
once	TRBV29-1	.	TRBJ2-2	TGCAGCGTGGCTGGACTTTCTAACACCGGGGAGCTGTTTTTT	CSVAGLSNTGELFF
.	TRBV12-5	.	TRBJ1-2	TGTGCTAGTGGTTTGGTACGGGGCCCAGGGGAAGACTATGGCTACACCTTC	CASGLVRGPGEDYGYTF
.	TRBV20-1	TRBD1	TRBJ2-7	TGCAGTGCTAGTAGGGACAGCAGACCCCCCTACGAGCAGTACTTC	CSASRDSRPPYEQYF
many	TRBV21-1	.	TRBJ2-7	TGTGCCAGCAGCAAAGCGCGACCGAACCTCTACGAGCAGTACTTC	CASSKARPNLYEQYF
.	TRBV5-1	TRBD1	TRBJ1-2	TGCGCCAGTAGCCCGATCGGGACAGGAGCTAACTATGGCTACACCTTC	CASSPIGTGANYGYTF
.	TRBV6-5	.	TRBJ1-1	TGTGCCAACCAGCCGGCAGTTGGATTTACTGAAGCTTTCTTT	CANQPAVGFTEAFF
.	TRBV27	.	TRBJ2-6	TGTGCCAGCAGGCGACAGGTCCTAGGCTCTGGGGCCAACGTCCTGACTTTC	CASRRQVLGSGANVLTF
.	TRBV14	.	TRBJ2-3	TGTGCCAGCAGCCAAGAATGGCGGAGCGCAGATACGCAGTATTTT	CASSQEWRSADTQYF
.	TRBV27	.	TRBJ1-5	TGTGCCAGCAGCGTGGGGTCTCAGCCCCAGCATTTT	CASSVGSQPQHF
.	TRBV4-2	.	TRBJ2-7	TGTGCCAGCAGCCAAGATGGGGTCGGGTACGAGCAGTACTTC	CASSQDGVGYEQYF
few	TRBV6-5	TRBD1	TRBJ1-1	TGTGCCAGCAGGTACGGACAGGGTTGGGCTGAAGCTTTCTTT	CASRYGQGWAEAFF
once	TRBV18	TRBD1	TRBJ2-4	TGTGCCAGCTCACCACGGGACAGGGCCGCTTTACGAGCCAAAAACATTCAGTACTTC	CASSPRDRAALRAKNIQYF
.	TRBV20-1	.	TRBJ1-1	TGCAGTGCTAGTCGACAGGCCCTGGCGAACACTGAAGCTTTCTTT	CSASRQALANTEAFF